Reported below is one TCR beta chain. What it binds is not known. CDR3 size: 14 residues. The V gene lost 5 bases and the J gene lost 2 bases, with 12 bases spanning the gap. The germline V gene encodes CDR1 LNHDA and CDR2 SQIVND (reference sequence). This record comes from a study of CD8 T cells in ankylosing spondylitis. Study-level points and caveats: Blood from ankylosing spondylitis patients appeared to carry a characteristic roughly 8-variant TCR beta motif.

Libraries for TCR beta were made by quantitative 5'-RACE with molecular barcodes. TCRdb reprocessed the 5' RACE reads with MiXCR, giving one entry per CDR3 protein. The sample has 85,000 to 90,000 distinct CDR3 sequences; around 26% are singletons. Sequencing was carried out using blood, either unsorted or a sorted T cell fraction (not recorded which). This TCR came from a male donor with ankylosing spondylitis or in good health (not recorded which). The chain employs TRBV19 and TRBJ1-1, with unresolved D. The CDR3 DNA sequence: TGTGCCAGTAGTTATACAGAGATTAACACTGAAGCTTTCTTT. Translated, it gives CASSYTEINTEAFF.